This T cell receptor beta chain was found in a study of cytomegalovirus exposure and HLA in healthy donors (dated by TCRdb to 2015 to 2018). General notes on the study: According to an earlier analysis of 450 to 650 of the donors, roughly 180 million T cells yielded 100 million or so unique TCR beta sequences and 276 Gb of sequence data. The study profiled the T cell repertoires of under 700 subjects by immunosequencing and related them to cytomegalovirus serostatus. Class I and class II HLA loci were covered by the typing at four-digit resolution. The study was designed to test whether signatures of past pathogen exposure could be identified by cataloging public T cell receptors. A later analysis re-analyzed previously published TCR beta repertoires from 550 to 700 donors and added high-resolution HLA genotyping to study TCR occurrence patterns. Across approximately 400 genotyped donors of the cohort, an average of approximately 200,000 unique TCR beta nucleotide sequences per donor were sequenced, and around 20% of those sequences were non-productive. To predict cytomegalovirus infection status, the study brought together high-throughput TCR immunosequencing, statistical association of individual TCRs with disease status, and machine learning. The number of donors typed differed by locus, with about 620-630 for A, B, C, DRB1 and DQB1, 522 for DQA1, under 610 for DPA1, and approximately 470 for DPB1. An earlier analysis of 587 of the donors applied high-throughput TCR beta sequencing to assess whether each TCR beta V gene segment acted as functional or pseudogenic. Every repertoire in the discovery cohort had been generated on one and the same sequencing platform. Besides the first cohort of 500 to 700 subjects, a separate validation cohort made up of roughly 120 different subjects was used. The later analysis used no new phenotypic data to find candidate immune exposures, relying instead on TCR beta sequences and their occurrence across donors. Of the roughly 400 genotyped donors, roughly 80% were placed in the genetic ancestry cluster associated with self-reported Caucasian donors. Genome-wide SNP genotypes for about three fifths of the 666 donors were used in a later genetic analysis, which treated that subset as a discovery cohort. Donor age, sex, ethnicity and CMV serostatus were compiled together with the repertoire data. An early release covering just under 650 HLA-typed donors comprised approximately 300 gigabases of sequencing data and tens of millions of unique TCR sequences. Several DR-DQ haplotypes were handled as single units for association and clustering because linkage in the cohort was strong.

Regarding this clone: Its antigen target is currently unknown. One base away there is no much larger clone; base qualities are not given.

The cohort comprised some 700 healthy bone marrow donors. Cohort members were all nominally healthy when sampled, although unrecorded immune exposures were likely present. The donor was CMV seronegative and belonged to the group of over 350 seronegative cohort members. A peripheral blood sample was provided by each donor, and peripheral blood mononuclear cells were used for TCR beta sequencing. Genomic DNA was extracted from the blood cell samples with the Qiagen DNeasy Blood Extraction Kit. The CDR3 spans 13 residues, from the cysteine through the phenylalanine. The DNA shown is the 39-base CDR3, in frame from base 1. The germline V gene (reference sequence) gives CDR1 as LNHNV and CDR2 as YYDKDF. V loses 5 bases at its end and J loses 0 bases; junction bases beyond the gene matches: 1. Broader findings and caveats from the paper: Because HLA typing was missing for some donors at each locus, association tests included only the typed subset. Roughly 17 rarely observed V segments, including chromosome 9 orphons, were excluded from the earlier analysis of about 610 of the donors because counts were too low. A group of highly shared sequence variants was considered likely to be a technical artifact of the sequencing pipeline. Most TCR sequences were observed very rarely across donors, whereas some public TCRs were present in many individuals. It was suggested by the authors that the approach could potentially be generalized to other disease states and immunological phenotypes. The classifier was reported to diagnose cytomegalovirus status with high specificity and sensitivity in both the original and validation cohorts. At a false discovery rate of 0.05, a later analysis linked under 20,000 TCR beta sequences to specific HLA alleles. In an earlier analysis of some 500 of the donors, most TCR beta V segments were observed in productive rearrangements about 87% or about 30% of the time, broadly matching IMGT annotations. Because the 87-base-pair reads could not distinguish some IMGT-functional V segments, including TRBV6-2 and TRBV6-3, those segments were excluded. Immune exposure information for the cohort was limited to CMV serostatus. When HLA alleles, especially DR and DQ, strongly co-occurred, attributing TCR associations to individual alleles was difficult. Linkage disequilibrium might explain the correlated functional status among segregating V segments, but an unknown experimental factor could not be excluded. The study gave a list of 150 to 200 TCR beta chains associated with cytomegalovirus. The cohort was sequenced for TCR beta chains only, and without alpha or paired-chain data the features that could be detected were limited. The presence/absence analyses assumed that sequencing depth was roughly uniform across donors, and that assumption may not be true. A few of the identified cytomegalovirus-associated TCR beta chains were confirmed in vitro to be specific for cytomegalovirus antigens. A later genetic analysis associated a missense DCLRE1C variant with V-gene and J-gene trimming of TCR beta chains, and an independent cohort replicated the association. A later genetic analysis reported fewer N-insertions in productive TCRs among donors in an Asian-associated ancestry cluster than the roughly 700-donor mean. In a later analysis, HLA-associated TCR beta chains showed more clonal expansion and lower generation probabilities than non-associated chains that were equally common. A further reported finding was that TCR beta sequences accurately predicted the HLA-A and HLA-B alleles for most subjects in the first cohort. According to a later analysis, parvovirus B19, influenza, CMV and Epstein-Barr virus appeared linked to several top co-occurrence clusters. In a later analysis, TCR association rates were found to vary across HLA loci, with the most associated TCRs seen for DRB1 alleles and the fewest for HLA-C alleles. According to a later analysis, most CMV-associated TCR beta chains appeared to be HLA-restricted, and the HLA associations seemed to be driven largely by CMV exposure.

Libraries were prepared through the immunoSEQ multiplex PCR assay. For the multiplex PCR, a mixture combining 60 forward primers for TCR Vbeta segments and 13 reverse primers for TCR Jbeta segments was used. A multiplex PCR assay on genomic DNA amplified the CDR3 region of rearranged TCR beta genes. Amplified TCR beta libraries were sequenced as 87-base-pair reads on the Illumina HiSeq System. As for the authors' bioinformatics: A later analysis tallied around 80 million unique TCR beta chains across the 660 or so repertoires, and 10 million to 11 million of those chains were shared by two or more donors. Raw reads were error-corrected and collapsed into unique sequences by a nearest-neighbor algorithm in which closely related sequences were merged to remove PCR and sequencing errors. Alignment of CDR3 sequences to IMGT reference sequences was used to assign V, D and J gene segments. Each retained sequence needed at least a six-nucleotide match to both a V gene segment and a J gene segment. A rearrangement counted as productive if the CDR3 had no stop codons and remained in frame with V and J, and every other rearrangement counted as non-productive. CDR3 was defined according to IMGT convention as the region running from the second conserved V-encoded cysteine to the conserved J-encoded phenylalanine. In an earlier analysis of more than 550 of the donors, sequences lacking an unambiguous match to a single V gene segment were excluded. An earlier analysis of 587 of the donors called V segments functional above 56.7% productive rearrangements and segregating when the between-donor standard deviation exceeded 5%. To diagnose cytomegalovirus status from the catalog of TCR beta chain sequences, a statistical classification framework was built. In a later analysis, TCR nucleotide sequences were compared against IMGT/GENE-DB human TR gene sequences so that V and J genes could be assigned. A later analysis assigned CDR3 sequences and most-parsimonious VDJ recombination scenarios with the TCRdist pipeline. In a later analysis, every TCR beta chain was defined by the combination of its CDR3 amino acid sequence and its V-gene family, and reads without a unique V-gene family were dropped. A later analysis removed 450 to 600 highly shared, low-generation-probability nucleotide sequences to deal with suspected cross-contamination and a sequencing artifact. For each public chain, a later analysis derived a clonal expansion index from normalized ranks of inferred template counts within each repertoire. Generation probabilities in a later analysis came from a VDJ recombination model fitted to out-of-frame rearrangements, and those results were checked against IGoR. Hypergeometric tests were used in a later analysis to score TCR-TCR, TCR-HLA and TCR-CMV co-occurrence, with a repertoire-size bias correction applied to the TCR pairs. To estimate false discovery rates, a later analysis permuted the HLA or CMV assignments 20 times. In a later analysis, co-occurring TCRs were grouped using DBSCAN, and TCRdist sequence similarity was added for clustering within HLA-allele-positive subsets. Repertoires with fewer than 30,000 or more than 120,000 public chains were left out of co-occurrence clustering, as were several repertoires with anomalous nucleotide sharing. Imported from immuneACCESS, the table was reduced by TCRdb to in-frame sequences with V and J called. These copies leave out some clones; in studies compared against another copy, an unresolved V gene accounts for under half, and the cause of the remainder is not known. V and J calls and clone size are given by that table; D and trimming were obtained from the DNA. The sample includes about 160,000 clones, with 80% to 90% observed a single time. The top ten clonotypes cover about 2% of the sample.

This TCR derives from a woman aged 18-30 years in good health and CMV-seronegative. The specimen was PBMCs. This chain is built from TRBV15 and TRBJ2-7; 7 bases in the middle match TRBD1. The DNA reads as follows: TGTGCCACCAGCCGGGACAGCTCCTACGAGCAGTACTTC. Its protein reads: CATSRDSSYEQYF.